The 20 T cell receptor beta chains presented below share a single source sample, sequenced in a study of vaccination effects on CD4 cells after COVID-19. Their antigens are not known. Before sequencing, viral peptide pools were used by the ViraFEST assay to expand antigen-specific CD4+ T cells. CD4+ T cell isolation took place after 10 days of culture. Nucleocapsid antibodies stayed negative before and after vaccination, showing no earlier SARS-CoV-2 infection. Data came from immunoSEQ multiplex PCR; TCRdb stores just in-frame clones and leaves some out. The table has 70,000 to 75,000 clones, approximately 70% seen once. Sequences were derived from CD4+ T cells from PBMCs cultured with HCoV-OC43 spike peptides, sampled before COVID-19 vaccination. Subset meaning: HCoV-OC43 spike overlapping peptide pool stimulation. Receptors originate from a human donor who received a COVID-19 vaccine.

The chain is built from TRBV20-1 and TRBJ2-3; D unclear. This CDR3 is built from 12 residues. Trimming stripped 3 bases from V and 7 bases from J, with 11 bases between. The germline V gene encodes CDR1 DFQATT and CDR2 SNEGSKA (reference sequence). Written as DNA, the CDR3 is TGCAGTGCTAGTCTGACACAGTATACGCAGTATTTT. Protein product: CSASLTQYTQYF.

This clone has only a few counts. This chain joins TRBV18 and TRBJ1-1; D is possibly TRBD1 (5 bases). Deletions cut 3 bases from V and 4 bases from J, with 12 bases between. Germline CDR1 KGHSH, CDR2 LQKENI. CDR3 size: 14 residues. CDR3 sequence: CASSPVRGTTEAFF. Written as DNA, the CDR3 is TGTGCCAGCTCACCTGTCCGGGGGACCACTGAAGCTTTCTTT. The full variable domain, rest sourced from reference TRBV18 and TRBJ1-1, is NAGVMQNPRHLVRRRGQEARLRCSPMKGHSHVYWYRQLPEEGLKFMVYLQKENIIDESGMPKERFSAEFPKEGPSILRIQQVVRGDSAAYFCASSPVRGTTEAFFGQGTRLTVV.

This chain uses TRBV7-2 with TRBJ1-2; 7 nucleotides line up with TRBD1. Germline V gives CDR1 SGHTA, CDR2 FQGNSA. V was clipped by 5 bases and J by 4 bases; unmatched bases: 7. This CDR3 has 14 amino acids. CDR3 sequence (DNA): TGTGCCAGCAGCCGGGACAGCCTTGCCTATGGCTACACCTTC. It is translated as CASSRDSLAYGYTF.

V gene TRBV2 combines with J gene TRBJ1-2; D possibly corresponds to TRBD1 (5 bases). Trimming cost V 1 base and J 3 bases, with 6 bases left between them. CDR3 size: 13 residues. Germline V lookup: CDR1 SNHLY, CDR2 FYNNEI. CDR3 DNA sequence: TGTGCCAGCAGTGAAGGACAGTACTATGGCTACACCTTC. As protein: CASSEGQYYGYTF.

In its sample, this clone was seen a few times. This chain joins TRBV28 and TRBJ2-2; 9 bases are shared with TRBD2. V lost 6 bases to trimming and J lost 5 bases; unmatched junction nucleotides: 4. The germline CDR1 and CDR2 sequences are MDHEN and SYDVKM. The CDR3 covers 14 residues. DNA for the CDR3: TGTGCCAGCAGCGGCGGGGGGGCGACCGGGGAGCTGTTTTTT. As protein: CASSGGGATGELFF.

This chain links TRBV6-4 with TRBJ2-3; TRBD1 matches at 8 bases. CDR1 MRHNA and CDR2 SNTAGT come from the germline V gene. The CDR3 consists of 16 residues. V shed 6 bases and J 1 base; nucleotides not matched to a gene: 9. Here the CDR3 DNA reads TGTGCCAGCAGACCCCGGGCAGGGGGCGGCACAGATACGCAGTATTTT. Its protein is CASRPRAGGGTDTQYF.

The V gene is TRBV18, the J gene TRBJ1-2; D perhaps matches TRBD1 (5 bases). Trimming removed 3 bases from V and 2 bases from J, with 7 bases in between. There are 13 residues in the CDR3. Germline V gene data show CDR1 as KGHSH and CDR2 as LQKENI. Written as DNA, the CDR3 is TGTGCCAGCTCACCGGGACTGAACTATGGCTACACCTTC. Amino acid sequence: CASSPGLNYGYTF.

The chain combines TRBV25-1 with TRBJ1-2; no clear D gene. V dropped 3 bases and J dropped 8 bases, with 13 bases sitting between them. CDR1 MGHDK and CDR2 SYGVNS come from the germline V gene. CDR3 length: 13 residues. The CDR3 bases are TGTGCCAGCAGTGATCGCAGGTTGGGGGGCTACACCTTC. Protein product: CASSDRRLGGYTF.

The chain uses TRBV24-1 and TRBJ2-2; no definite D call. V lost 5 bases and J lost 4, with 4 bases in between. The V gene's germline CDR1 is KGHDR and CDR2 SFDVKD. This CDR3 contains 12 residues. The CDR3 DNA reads TGTGCCACCAGTGGCACCACCGGGGAGCTGTTTTTT. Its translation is CATSGTTGELFF.

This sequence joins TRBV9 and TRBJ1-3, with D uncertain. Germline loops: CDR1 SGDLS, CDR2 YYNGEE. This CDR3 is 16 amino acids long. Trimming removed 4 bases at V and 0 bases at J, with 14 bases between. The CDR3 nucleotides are TGTGCCAGCAGCCCCGGAGCGGGATCCTCTGGAAACACCATATATTTT. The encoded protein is CASSPGAGSSGNTIYF. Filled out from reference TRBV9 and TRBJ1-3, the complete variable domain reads DSGVTQTPKHLITATGQRVTLRCSPRSGDLSVYWYQQSLDQGLQFLIQYYNGEERAKGNILERFSAQQFPDLHSELNLSSLELGDSALYFCASSPGAGSSGNTIYFGEGSWLTVV.

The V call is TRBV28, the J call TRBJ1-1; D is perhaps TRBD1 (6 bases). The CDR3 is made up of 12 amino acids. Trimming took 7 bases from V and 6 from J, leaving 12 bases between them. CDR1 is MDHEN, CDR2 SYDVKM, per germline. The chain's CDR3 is CASKKWTAEAFF. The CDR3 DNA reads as TGTGCCAGCAAAAAGTGGACAGCTGAAGCTTTCTTT.

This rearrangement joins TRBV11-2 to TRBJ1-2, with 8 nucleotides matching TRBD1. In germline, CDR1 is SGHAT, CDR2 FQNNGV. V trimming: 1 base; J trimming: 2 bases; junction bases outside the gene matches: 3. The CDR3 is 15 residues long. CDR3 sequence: CASSLAGGRNYGYTF. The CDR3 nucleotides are TGTGCCAGCAGCTTAGCAGGGGGCCGGAACTATGGCTACACCTTC.

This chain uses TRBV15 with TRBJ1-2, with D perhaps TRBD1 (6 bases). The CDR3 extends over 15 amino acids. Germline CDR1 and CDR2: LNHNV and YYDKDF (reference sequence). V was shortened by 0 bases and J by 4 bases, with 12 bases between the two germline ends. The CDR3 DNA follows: TGTGCCACCAGCAGAGATCGGGGGACACCCTATGGCTACACCTTC. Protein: CATSRDRGTPYGYTF.

CDR3 bases: TGTGCCAGCAGGATAAGGGAGGGTCAGCCCCAGCATTTT. This sequence encodes CASRIREGQPQHF. The J gene is TRBJ1-5, the V gene TRBV2; no reliable D call. CDR3 length: 13 residues. With 6 bases removed from V and 6 bases from J, the gap between germline ends came to 12 bases. Germline V gives CDR1 SNHLY, CDR2 FYNNEI.

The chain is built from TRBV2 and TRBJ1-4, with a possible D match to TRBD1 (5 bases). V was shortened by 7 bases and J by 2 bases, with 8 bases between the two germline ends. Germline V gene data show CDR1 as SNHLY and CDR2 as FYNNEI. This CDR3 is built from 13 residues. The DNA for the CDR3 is TGTGCCAGCATGCGGGGGACTAATGAAAAACTGTTTTTT. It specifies CASMRGTNEKLFF.

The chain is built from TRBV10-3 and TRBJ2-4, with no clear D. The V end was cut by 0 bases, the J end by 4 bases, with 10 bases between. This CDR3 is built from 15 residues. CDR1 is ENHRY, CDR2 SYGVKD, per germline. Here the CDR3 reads CAISESWQIKNIQYF. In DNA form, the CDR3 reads TGTGCCATCAGTGAGTCGTGGCAGATAAAAAACATTCAGTACTTC.

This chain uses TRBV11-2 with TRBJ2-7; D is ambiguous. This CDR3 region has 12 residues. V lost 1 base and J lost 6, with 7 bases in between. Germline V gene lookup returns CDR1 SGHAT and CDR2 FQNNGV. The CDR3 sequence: CASSLGPGEQYV. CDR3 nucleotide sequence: TGTGCCAGCAGCTTAGGCCCAGGCGAGCAGTACGTC.

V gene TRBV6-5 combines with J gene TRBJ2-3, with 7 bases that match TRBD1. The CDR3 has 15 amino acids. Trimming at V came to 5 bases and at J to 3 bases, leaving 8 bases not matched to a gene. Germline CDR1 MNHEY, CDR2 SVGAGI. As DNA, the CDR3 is TGTGCCAGCAGTCGACAGGGCCCAACAACAGATACGCAGTATTTT. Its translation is CASSRQGPTTDTQYF.

The DNA for the CDR3 is TGTGCCAGCTCACTAACGACAGCACTCCAAGAGACCCAGTACTTC. Translation gives CASSLTTALQETQYF. The V call is TRBV18, the J call TRBJ2-5; the D gene is possibly TRBD1 (5 bases). Germline V lookup: CDR1 KGHSH, CDR2 LQKENI. V gave up 4 bases and J gave up 1 base, with 13 bases separating them. The CDR3 is made up of 15 amino acids.

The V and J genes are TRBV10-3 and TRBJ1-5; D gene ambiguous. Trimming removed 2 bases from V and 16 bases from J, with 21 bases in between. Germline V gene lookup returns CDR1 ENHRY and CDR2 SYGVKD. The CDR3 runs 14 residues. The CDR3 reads CAISESWSGSPSHF. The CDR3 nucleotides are TGTGCCATCAGTGAGAGTTGGTCGGGTTCCCCATCCCATTTT.